One and the same sample provided the 32 T cell receptor beta chains below, sequenced in a study of cytomegalovirus exposure and HLA in healthy donors. Primers: 60 Vbeta forward and 13 Jbeta reverse. Measured with immunoSEQ multiplex PCR; TCRdb has only the in-frame clones, and not every one. The table includes 50,000 to 65,000 clones, around 82% detected once. The material sequenced was PBMCs. These receptors all stem from a young woman in good health and CMV-seronegative.

This rearrangement joins TRBV27 to TRBJ2-5; 9 bases agree with TRBD2. Near its end, the DNA agrees better with TRBJ2-7, so the J call may be wrong. The germline gives CDR1 MNHEY, CDR2 SMNVEV (reference sequence). The CDR3 is made up of 17 amino acids. CDR3 region: CASNPSGGREGRYEQYF. Here the CDR3 DNA reads TGTGCCAGCAACCCCTCCGGGGGGCGGGAGGGCCGGTACGAGCAGTACTTC.

The rearrangement joins TRBV11-3 to TRBJ2-1; D perhaps matches TRBD2 (6 bases). The CDR3 covers 16 residues. Between the trimmed V and J ends, which lost 5 bases and 1 base, there was a span of 15 bases. Germline values: CDR1 SGHNT, CDR2 YENEEA. DNA of the CDR3: TGTGCCAGCAGCCGTTCCGGGACTGTATCCTACAATGAGCAGTTCTTC. Translation gives CASSRSGTVSYNEQFF.

The CDR3 loop is CASSPPGTRSTDTQYF. CDR3 coding DNA: TGTGCCAGCTCACCACCGGGGACACGAAGCACAGATACGCAGTATTTT. The V and J genes are TRBV18 and TRBJ2-3; D may be TRBD1 (6 bases). Trimming pared 0 bases from V and 0 bases from J, leaving 10 bases between. The germline gives CDR1 KGHSH, CDR2 LQKENI. The CDR3 runs 16 residues.

This clone was found once. The chain employs TRBV7-9 and TRBJ1-1; no clear D gene. The V gene's germline CDR1 is SEHNR and CDR2 FQNEAQ (reference sequence). The CDR3 contains 14 residues. V dropped 5 bases and J dropped 6 bases, with 16 bases sitting between them. This CDR3 is CASSAEGGQAEAFF. The CDR3 nucleotides read TGTGCCAGCAGCGCTGAGGGAGGCCAGGCTGAAGCTTTCTTT. The full variable domain, completed using reference TRBV7-9 and TRBJ1-1, is DTGVSQNPRHKITKRGQNVTFRCDPISEHNRLYWYRQTLGQGPEFLTYFQNEAQLEKSRLLSDRFSAERPKGSFSTLEIQRTEQGDSAMYLCASSAEGGQAEAFFGQGTRLTVV.

The V gene is TRBV5-6, the J gene TRBJ2-2, with TRBD1 identical over 8 bases. Germline V lookup: CDR1 SGHDT, CDR2 YYEEEE. This CDR3 is built from 15 residues. Trimming at V came to 5 bases and at J to 1 base, leaving 4 bases not matched to a gene. The CDR3 here is CASSTTGVNTGELFF. CDR3 nucleotides: TGTGCCAGCAGTACGACAGGGGTGAACACCGGGGAGCTGTTTTTT.

This clone was seen more than once but under ten times. The rearrangement links TRBV30 to TRBJ1-2, with 9 bases that match TRBD1. CDR1 is GTSNPN, CDR2 SVGIG, per germline (reference sequence). This CDR3 comprises 15 residues. J lost 10 bases, V lost 2 bases, and 14 bases had no gene match. In DNA form, the CDR3 reads TGTGCCTGGAGTTCTACAGGGGGCGAGAGGGGGGACTACACCTTC. Protein: CAWSSTGGERGDYTF.

The chain joins TRBV4-1 to TRBJ2-7, with 8 bases lining up with TRBD2. Germline values: CDR1 MGHRA, CDR2 YSYEKL. This CDR3 region has 14 residues. Trimming cost V 2 bases and J 1 base; bases outside gene matches: 1. The CDR3 DNA reads as TGCGCCAGCAGCCAACCGGGGGGGTCCTACGAGCAGTACTTC. It is translated as CASSQPGGSYEQYF.

V and J are TRBV7-3 and TRBJ1-1; the D gene is possibly TRBD1 (5 bases). V dropped 3 bases and J dropped 0 bases, with 8 bases sitting between them. In germline, CDR1 is SGHTA, CDR2 FQGTGA. The CDR3 is made up of 14 amino acids. The DNA of the CDR3 is TGTGCCAGCAGCTTTGCAGGGTTGAACACTGAAGCTTTCTTT. Protein sequence: CASSFAGLNTEAFF.

The chain is built from TRBV27 and TRBJ1-2; D is uncertain. Looked up from germline, CDR1 is MNHEY and CDR2 is SMNVEV (reference sequence). The CDR3 is made up of 16 amino acids. Between the trimmed V and J ends, which lost 0 bases and 4 bases, there was a span of 15 bases. The CDR3 nucleotides read TGTGCCAGCAGTTTATCGGCGGGCAATCCCCTCTATGGCTACACCTTC. This translates into CASSLSAGNPLYGYTF.

The chain combines TRBV29-1 with TRBJ2-2; D not resolved. The CDR3 has 13 amino acids. With 6 bases removed from V and 7 bases from J, the gap between germline ends came to 15 bases. Germline CDR1 and CDR2: SQVTM and ANQGSEA. The CDR3 loop reads CSVLRASVGELFF. The CDR3 bases are TGCAGCGTCCTTCGAGCGTCCGTCGGGGAGCTGTTTTTT.

The chain couples TRBV7-3 to TRBJ2-1; maybe TRBD1 (6 bases). The V gene's germline CDR1 is SGHTA and CDR2 FQGTGA. The CDR3 is 15 residues long. The germline V and J ends were trimmed by 0 bases and 9 bases, with 15 bases remaining between them. CDR3 in DNA: TGTGCCAGCAGCTTAACGGGGGCGGGCGCGGCTGAGCAGTTCTTC. Translated, it gives CASSLTGAGAAEQFF.

The chain is built from TRBV10-1 and TRBJ2-1, with D hard to call. The V gene's germline CDR1 is WNHNN and CDR2 SYGVQD (reference sequence). The V end lost 2 bases, the J end lost 6 bases, and 11 bases lay between the germline ends. The CDR3 is made up of 14 amino acids. This CDR3 is CASSEVSSVNEQFF. The CDR3 nucleotides are TGCGCCAGCAGTGAGGTGTCCTCGGTCAATGAGCAGTTCTTC.

The chain uses TRBV19 and TRBJ2-7; D might be TRBD1 (6 bases). The V end lost 3 bases, the J end lost 2 bases, and 14 bases lay between the germline ends. CDR3 length: 15 amino acids. Germline CDR1 LNHDA, CDR2 SQIVND (reference sequence). CDR3 DNA sequence: TGTGCCAGTAGTATCTCCAGGGGAGAACCCTACGAGCAGTACTTC. It codes for CASSISRGEPYEQYF.

Of note for this clone: Mismatch with germline at one junction end may stem from a read error. The chain combines TRBV5-1 with TRBJ1-1; TRBD1 agrees at 7 bases. The CDR3 covers 17 residues. The germline CDR1 and CDR2 sequences are SGHRS and YFSETQ. The CDR3 DNA follows: TGCGCCAGCAGCTTGGAATCTAGGTCGAGGACAGGATCTTGCTTAGTCTTT. Protein sequence: CASSLESRSRTGSCLVF.

This clone has a single count. J is TRBJ1-1 and V is TRBV5-1, with D possibly matching TRBD1 (5 bases). Trimming cost V 0 bases and J 4 bases, with 13 bases left between them. Germline CDR1 reads SGHRS; CDR2 reads YFSETQ. The CDR3 totals 15 residues. The CDR3 DNA reads as TGCGCCAGCAGCTTGGCGGACGGGGGGAGCACTGAAGCTTTCTTT. It yields the protein CASSLADGGSTEAFF. Full variable domain (remainder filled in from reference TRBV5-1 and TRBJ1-1): KAGVTQTPRYLIKTRGQQVTLSCSPISGHRSVSWYQQTPGQGLQFLFEYFSETQRNKGNFPGRFSGRQFSNSRSEMNVSTLELGDSALYLCASSLADGGSTEAFFGQGTRLTVV.

The J gene is TRBJ2-1, the V gene TRBV18, with 11 nucleotides matching TRBD2. The germline V gene encodes CDR1 KGHSH and CDR2 LQKENI. This CDR3 region has 16 residues. The ends lost 3 bases at V and 6 bases at J; junction bases unmatched: 7. CDR3 residues: CASSPTLAGGSNEQFF. Written as DNA, the CDR3 is TGTGCCAGCTCACCGACATTAGCGGGAGGGTCCAATGAGCAGTTCTTC.

The chain uses TRBV28 and TRBJ2-1, with D perhaps matching TRBD1 (6 bases). With 5 bases removed from V and 0 bases from J, the gap between germline ends came to 17 bases. Germline CDR1 is MDHEN and CDR2 is SYDVKM. The CDR3 extends over 17 amino acids. This CDR3 reads CASSPPVGRGSYNEQFF. The CDR3 coding sequence is TGTGCCAGCAGTCCACCCGTCGGCAGGGGCTCCTACAATGAGCAGTTCTTC.

The gene calls are TRBV7-8 and TRBJ1-2; TRBD1 matches 8 bases. The V gene end was trimmed by 5 bases and the J gene end by 2 bases; junction bases not matched to a gene: 16. Germline CDR1 is SGHVS and CDR2 is FQNEAQ. The CDR3 is 18 residues long. The CDR3 DNA sequence: TGTGCCAGCAGCCCCCTCGTGACAGGGGCTTCGTCAAACTATGGCTACACCTTC. Encoded protein: CASSPLVTGASSNYGYTF.

On this clone itself: A read error may produce the germline difference seen at one junction end. The V call is TRBV9, the J call TRBJ2-2; a weak D match, TRBD2 (7 bases). The CDR3 has 13 residues. Germline V CDR1 and CDR2: SGDLS, YYNGEE. In nucleotides, the CDR3 is TGTACCAGCAGCGTAGGGGGGGGCGGGGAGCTGTTTTTT. This gives the protein CTSSVGGGGELFF.

V gene TRBV10-3 combines with J gene TRBJ2-2; D is uncertain. The CDR3 runs to 13 residues. Looked up from germline, CDR1 is ENHRY and CDR2 is SYGVKD. V lost 5 bases and J lost 6, with 10 bases in between. The CDR3 loop is CAISSRQAGELFF. Written as DNA, the CDR3 is TGTGCCATCAGTAGCCGACAAGCCGGGGAGCTGTTTTTT.

The CDR3 is CASSTTGRDEQYF. CDR3 nucleotides: TGTGCCAGTAGTACGACAGGAAGGGACGAGCAGTACTTC. This chain links TRBV19 with TRBJ2-7; TRBD1 is a possible D gene (6 bases). The CDR3 is 13 residues long. V dropped 4 bases and J dropped 5 bases, with 12 bases sitting between them. The V gene's germline CDR1 is LNHDA and CDR2 SQIVND (reference sequence).

This clone appeared a single time. V and J are TRBV6-6 and TRBJ2-2; 8 bases line up with TRBD1. The CDR3 is 14 amino acids. V trimming: 7 bases; J trimming: 0 bases; junction bases outside the gene matches: 1. CDR1 and CDR2 (germline): MNHNY, SVGAGI (reference sequence). The CDR3 coding sequence is TGTGCCAGCACAGGGGGCCCGAACACCGGGGAGCTGTTTTTT. It codes for CASTGGPNTGELFF.

The chain carries TRBV18 and TRBJ2-7; 7 bases match TRBD1. The CDR3 sequence is 16 residues long. J lost 0 bases, V lost 4 bases, and 9 bases had no gene match. Germline assignment: CDR1 KGHSH and CDR2 LQKENI. As DNA, the CDR3 is TGTGCCAGCTCACGAAACAGGGGCACCTTCTCCTACGAGCAGTACTTC. It specifies CASSRNRGTFSYEQYF.

This clone was found once. The V gene is TRBV6-4, the J gene TRBJ2-3; TRBD2 aligns across 8 bases. Germline V gene data show CDR1 as MRHNA and CDR2 as SNTAGT. Trimming took 0 bases from V and 4 from J; bases not matched to a gene: 6. CDR3 length equals 16 residues. Here the CDR3 reads CASSDSGLGGADTQYF. CDR3 sequence (DNA): TGTGCCAGCAGTGACTCGGGACTAGGGGGAGCAGATACGCAGTATTTT.

The rearrangement links TRBV4-1 to TRBJ2-3; no clear D gene. The germline V gene encodes CDR1 MGHRA and CDR2 YSYEKL. The CDR3 is made up of 14 amino acids. The V end was cut by 0 bases, the J end by 3 bases, with 7 bases between. The CDR3 DNA follows: TGCGCCAGCAGCCAAGATCAGGAAACAGATACGCAGTATTTT. Its translation is CASSQDQETDTQYF.

This clone is a singleton in its sample. The rearrangement links TRBV29-1 to TRBJ2-3; D gene ambiguous. The CDR3 contains 13 residues. The V gene lost 1 base and the J gene lost 3 bases, with 8 bases spanning the gap. Germline V gene data show CDR1 as SQVTM and CDR2 as ANQGSEA. Here the CDR3 reads CSVEGWRTDTQYF. DNA of the CDR3: TGCAGCGTTGAAGGTTGGCGGACAGATACGCAGTATTTT.

The chain uses TRBV6-6 and TRBJ2-3; TRBD2 matches at 13 bases. CDR3 length: 15 residues. Germline V gene lookup returns CDR1 MNHNY and CDR2 SVGAGI (reference sequence). The V and J ends lost 5 bases and 6 bases, in that order; junction bases with no gene match: 5. CDR3 amino acids: CASSLGLAGVDTQYF. CDR3 DNA: TGTGCCAGCAGTCTCGGACTAGCGGGAGTTGATACGCAGTATTTT.

This clone appeared a few times. The V call is TRBV6-6, the J call TRBJ1-1; tentative D call: TRBD1 (5 bases). The CDR3 extends over 14 amino acids. Germline assignment: CDR1 MNHNY and CDR2 SVGAGI (reference sequence). V lost 6 bases and J lost 4, with 15 bases in between. CDR3 sequence (DNA): TGTGCCAGCAGCAACCAGGGATTTGCCACTGAAGCTTTCTTT. It translates to CASSNQGFATEAFF.

The chain combines TRBV14 with TRBJ1-2, with TRBD1 identical over 9 bases. The germline V gene encodes CDR1 SGHDN and CDR2 FVKESK. Trimming took 4 bases from V and 6 from J; bases not matched to a gene: 9. This CDR3 has 15 residues. The CDR3 DNA reads as TGTGCCAGCAGCCCATGGACAGGGGATGTTCATGGCTACACCTTC. This codes for CASSPWTGDVHGYTF.

The J gene is TRBJ1-1, the V gene TRBV4-2; no firm D call. The V end lost 0 bases, the J end lost 6 bases, and 11 bases lay between the germline ends. The CDR3 contains 14 residues. The germline gives CDR1 LGHNA, CDR2 YNFKEQ. The CDR3: CASSQDGTGAEAFF. The CDR3 DNA reads as TGTGCCAGCAGCCAAGATGGTACGGGAGCTGAAGCTTTCTTT.

This clone has a single count. The rearrangement links TRBV29-1 to TRBJ2-7; 15 bases agree with TRBD2. After removal of 6 bases from V and 7 bases from J, the junction contained 10 bases not matched to a gene. This CDR3 spans 15 amino acids. CDR1 is SQVTM, CDR2 ANQGSEA, per germline. The CDR3 DNA reads as TGCAGCGTAGACGAATGGACTAGCGGGAGGGTGGAGCAGTACTTC. As protein: CSVDEWTSGRVEQYF.

This clone has only one observation. The V call is TRBV30, the J call TRBJ1-3; 7 nucleotides line up with TRBD1. Looked up from germline, CDR1 is GTSNPN and CDR2 is SVGIG (reference sequence). The CDR3 has 19 amino acids. V lost 3 bases and J lost 1; bases outside the gene matches: 18. The CDR3 reads CAWRPNRGRLFRSGNTIYF. As DNA, the CDR3 is TGTGCCTGGAGGCCGAACAGGGGCCGCCTCTTTAGATCTGGAAACACCATATATTTT.